This paragraph covers one T cell receptor (beta chain) sequence. cDNA libraries of TCR beta carried unique molecular identifiers. TCRdb used MiXCR to reprocess the PCR reads, holding one entry per CDR3 protein. The repertoire consists of about 820,000 distinct CDR3 sequences, with roughly 58% occurring once and the leading ten covering over 4%. The data are from a study of post-analysis software for immune sequencing data. Specimen: blood. The receptor was derived from a girl between 5 and 17 years old with multiple sclerosis.

CDR3 sequence: CAWSVTSTNYGYTF. DNA of the CDR3: TGTGCCTGGAGTGTAACGTCTACTAACTATGGCTACACCTTC. This chain uses TRBV30 with TRBJ1-2; D not certain. CDR3 length equals 14 residues. CDR1 is GTSNPN and CDR2 is SVGIG in the germline V gene (reference sequence). Trimming took 0 bases from V and 0 from J, leaving 8 bases between them.